Each of the 30 T cell receptor beta chains below was sequenced from the same sample in a study of T cell changes during pregnancy in multiple sclerosis. Assay used: immunoSEQ multiplex PCR; TCRdb lists only in-frame clones, some missing. The sample has 45,000 to 60,000 clones, around nine tenths seen once. The sample in question was CD4+ T cells from peripheral blood mononuclear cells, obtained after pregnancy. The source of these receptors is a female donor in good health, enrolled as a control in a pregnancy study.

J is TRBJ2-7 and V is TRBV5-4; D remains ambiguous. In germline, CDR1 is SGHNT, CDR2 YYREEE (reference sequence). V was clipped by 2 bases and J by 4 bases, with 10 bases between them. This CDR3 has 13 amino acids. CDR3 DNA: TGTGCCAGCAGCTTTTCAATCAATTACGAGCAGTACTTC. Encoded protein: CASSFSINYEQYF.

The chain is built from TRBV5-5 and TRBJ1-2; no clear D. CDR1 is SGHKS and CDR2 is YYEKEE in the germline V gene (reference sequence). The germline V and J ends were trimmed by 6 bases and 2 bases, with 14 bases remaining between them. There are 14 residues in the CDR3. CDR3 in DNA: TGTGCCAGCAACCCAGAAGAATTAAACTATGGCTACACCTTC. Translation gives CASNPEELNYGYTF. Full variable domain (remainder filled in from reference TRBV5-5 and TRBJ1-2): DAGVTQSPTHLIKTRGQQVTLRCSPISGHKSVSWYQQVLGQGPQFIFQYYEKEERGRGNFPDRFSARQFPNYSSELNVNALLLGDSALYLCASNPEELNYGYTFGSGTRLTVV.

The chain employs TRBV29-1 and TRBJ1-1, with D possibly matching TRBD1 (5 bases). Trimming stripped 6 bases from V and 3 bases from J, with 14 bases between. This CDR3 spans 13 amino acids. Germline values: CDR1 SQVTM, CDR2 ANQGSEA. Written as DNA, the CDR3 is TGCAGCGTAAATTCAGACAGCCACACTGAAGCTTTCTTT. Amino acid sequence: CSVNSDSHTEAFF.

V usage is TRBV27 and J usage is TRBJ2-7, with D perhaps TRBD2 (7 bases). Germline CDR1 reads MNHEY; CDR2 reads SMNVEV (reference sequence). V gave up 1 base and J gave up 1 base, with 11 bases separating them. This CDR3 is 15 amino acids long. Here the CDR3 DNA reads TGTGCCAGCAGTTTATACGGGGGGCAATCCTACGAGCAGTACTTC. Translating it yields CASSLYGGQSYEQYF.

The chain combines TRBV18 with TRBJ1-3; D might be TRBD1 (5 bases). Germline CDR1 is KGHSH and CDR2 is LQKENI. The length of the CDR3 is 15 residues. V was shortened by 1 base and J by 4 bases, with 11 bases between the two germline ends. The CDR3 sequence is CASSPLPGSGNTIYF. The CDR3 DNA reads TGTGCCAGCTCACCACTGCCAGGGTCCGGAAACACCATATATTTT.

V is TRBV5-4 and J is TRBJ1-2, with TRBD1 identical over 11 bases. In germline, CDR1 is SGHNT, CDR2 YYREEE (reference sequence). J was trimmed by 8 bases and V by 2 bases; bases with no gene match: 8. This CDR3 region has 15 residues. DNA of the CDR3: TGTGCCAGCAGCTTACCAGGACAGGGGGCTAAAGGCTACACCTTC. As protein: CASSLPGQGAKGYTF.

The chain carries TRBV5-5 and TRBJ2-3, with 7 bases aligning to TRBD2. The ends lost 0 bases at V and 0 bases at J; junction bases unmatched: 4. The germline V gene encodes CDR1 SGHKS and CDR2 YYEKEE (reference sequence). The CDR3 loop spans 16 amino acids. The CDR3 DNA is TGTGCCAGCAGCTTGGCCCCTAGCGGAAGCACAGATACGCAGTATTTT. Translation gives CASSLAPSGSTDTQYF.

The chain links TRBV4-2 to TRBJ2-7; D gene unclear. The CDR3 has 15 residues. Germline CDR1 and CDR2: LGHNA and YNFKEQ. V was trimmed by 0 bases and J by 0 bases, leaving 9 bases between them. CDR3 DNA: TGTGCCAGCAGCCAAGATCCTTCCAGCTCCTACGAGCAGTACTTC. Translated: CASSQDPSSSYEQYF.

This clone is a singleton in its sample. The gene calls are TRBV19 and TRBJ1-5, with 11 bases matching TRBD1. The V segment lost 5 bases and the J segment 7 bases; nucleotides outside the gene matches: 7. The germline gives CDR1 LNHDA, CDR2 SQIVND (reference sequence). This CDR3 has 15 residues. The CDR3 protein is CASSVGTGGKQPQHF. CDR3 in DNA: TGTGCCAGTAGTGTCGGGACAGGGGGAAAGCAGCCCCAGCATTTT.

The chain uses TRBV7-9 and TRBJ1-1; TRBD1 aligns across 9 bases. The CDR3 spans 16 residues. The germline gives CDR1 SEHNR, CDR2 FQNEAQ (reference sequence). V trimming: 5 bases; J trimming: 4 bases; junction bases outside the gene matches: 11. The DNA of the CDR3 is TGTGCCAGCAGCCCGTCCGGGACAGGGTCGATCACTGAAGCTTTCTTT. Amino acids: CASSPSGTGSITEAFF.

This chain joins TRBV11-2 and TRBJ1-1, with a weak D call TRBD1 (5 bases). There are 12 residues in the CDR3. V was cut by 0 bases and J by 12 bases, with 11 bases left in between. Germline CDR1 SGHAT, CDR2 FQNNGV. CDR3 bases: TGTGCCAGCAGCTTAGATCGGGGGGAACCTTTCTTT. Translating it yields CASSLDRGEPFF.

V gene TRBV9 combines with J gene TRBJ2-7; the D gene is possibly TRBD2 (6 bases). The CDR3 sequence is 14 residues long. CDR1 and CDR2 (germline): SGDLS, YYNGEE. Between the trimmed V and J ends, which lost 1 base and 3 bases, there was a span of 11 bases. The CDR3: CASSVSEGGYEQYF. As DNA, the CDR3 is TGTGCCAGCAGCGTATCCGAGGGAGGCTACGAGCAGTACTTC. Complete variable domain (other parts from reference TRBV9 and TRBJ2-7): DSGVTQTPKHLITATGQRVTLRCSPRSGDLSVYWYQQSLDQGLQFLIQYYNGEERAKGNILERFSAQQFPDLHSELNLSSLELGDSALYFCASSVSEGGYEQYFGPGTRLTVT.

The rearrangement joins TRBV2 to TRBJ1-3; the match to TRBD1 covers 8 bases. The J segment lost 6 bases and the V segment lost 6 bases, leaving 4 bases of the junction unmatched. CDR3 size: 13 residues. Germline values: CDR1 SNHLY, CDR2 FYNNEI. CDR3 protein: CASRETGVNTIYF. In DNA form, the CDR3 reads TGTGCCAGCAGAGAGACAGGGGTAAACACCATATATTTT.

The V and J genes are TRBV11-3 and TRBJ2-1; 15 bases align to TRBD2. The CDR3 totals 15 residues. CDR1 SGHNT and CDR2 YENEEA come from the germline V gene. With V trimmed by 4 bases and J by 7 bases, 2 bases remained unmatched. The chain's CDR3 is CASSSGLAGGNEQFF. For the CDR3, the DNA is TGTGCCAGCAGCTCGGGACTAGCGGGGGGAAATGAGCAGTTCTTC.

This rearrangement joins TRBV10-2 to TRBJ1-2, with D perhaps matching TRBD1 (6 bases). V dropped 4 bases and J dropped 5 bases, with 23 bases sitting between them. CDR1 is WSHSY and CDR2 is SAAADI in the germline V gene. This CDR3 region has 17 residues. CDR3 DNA sequence: TGCGCCAGCAGTGTTGGTCTGGTAGGCAGGGGTGGATATGGCTACACCTTC. This encodes CASSVGLVGRGGYGYTF.

Only one count was recorded for this clone. The chain employs TRBV30 and TRBJ1-5; 7 positions agree with TRBD1. CDR1 is GTSNPN and CDR2 is SVGIG in the germline V gene (reference sequence). The CDR3 has 13 amino acids. V lost 1 base and J lost 9; bases outside the gene matches: 6. CDR3 nucleotides: TGTGCCTGGAGTGAGACAGGGAGAGGGCCCCAGCATTTT. Translated, it gives CAWSETGRGPQHF.

The J gene is TRBJ1-6, the V gene TRBV2, with D tentatively TRBD1 (5 bases). The CDR3 totals 15 residues. Trimming removed 3 bases at V and 7 bases at J, with 13 bases between. From germline, CDR1 is SNHLY and CDR2 FYNNEI. CDR3: CASSDGGRQNSPLHF. In DNA form, the CDR3 reads TGTGCCAGCAGTGACGGGGGAAGGCAAAATTCACCCCTCCACTTT.

This clone is medium-sized (0.01 to 0.1%) by share. This chain joins TRBV30 and TRBJ2-5; D gene ambiguous. V was pared by 4 bases and J by 1 base, with 13 bases between. Germline CDR1 and CDR2: GTSNPN and SVGIG (reference sequence). This CDR3 spans 14 amino acids. The CDR3 nucleotides read TGTGCCTGGACCCCTCAAGAGATCCAAGAGACCCAGTACTTC. It is translated as CAWTPQEIQETQYF.

V usage is TRBV6-5 and J usage is TRBJ1-1, with D uncertain. V shed 6 bases and J shed 4 bases, with 18 bases lying between them. Germline loops: CDR1 MNHEY, CDR2 SVGAGI. This CDR3 has 15 amino acids. CDR3 sequence (DNA): TGTGCCAGCAGATCTTTAACGATGGGAGGCACTGAAGCTTTCTTT. Protein product: CASRSLTMGGTEAFF.

This clone has just one count. V and J are TRBV4-1 and TRBJ1-2; TRBD1 agrees at 9 bases. Germline assignment: CDR1 MGHRA and CDR2 YSYEKL. CDR3 size: 16 residues. Trimming at V came to 4 bases and at J to 4 bases, leaving 10 bases not matched to a gene. The CDR3: CASSPPTGGSGYGYTF. The CDR3 DNA sequence: TGCGCCAGCAGCCCACCTACAGGGGGCTCAGGCTATGGCTACACCTTC.

V is TRBV19 and J is TRBJ2-2; TRBD2 might be the D (5 bases). Trimming removed 8 bases at V and 1 base at J, with 11 bases between. Germline CDR1 reads LNHDA; CDR2 reads SQIVND (reference sequence). The CDR3 is 14 amino acids. CDR3 sequence (DNA): TGTGCCAGTCAAAGAAGCGGGAACACCGGGGAGCTGTTTTTT. It yields the protein CASQRSGNTGELFF.

The chain has TRBV5-6 and TRBJ2-1, with 9 bases matching TRBD2. CDR1 SGHDT and CDR2 YYEEEE come from the germline V gene. V lost 4 bases to trimming and J lost 8 bases; unmatched junction nucleotides: 7. CDR3 length equals 14 residues. CDR3 coding DNA: TGTGCCAGCAGCCCAATGGGACTAGCTGATGAGCAGTTCTTC. This sequence encodes CASSPMGLADEQFF.

The V call is TRBV7-9, the J call TRBJ2-1, with 8 bases that match TRBD2. The CDR3 consists of 12 residues. Losses at the gene ends were 5 bases for V and 10 bases for J; bases not matched to a gene: 4. In germline, CDR1 is SEHNR, CDR2 FQNEAQ (reference sequence). The CDR3 nucleotides are TGTGCCAGCAGCAGCCGACTAGCGGAGCAGTTCTTC. This gives the protein CASSSRLAEQFF.

The chain couples TRBV11-1 to TRBJ1-2; D call uncertain. V shed 2 bases and J shed 2 bases, with 9 bases lying between them. Germline loops: CDR1 SGHAT, CDR2 FQDESV (reference sequence). The CDR3 consists of 14 residues. CDR3 sequence: CASSLRGGNYGYTF. As DNA, the CDR3 is TGTGCCAGCAGCTTACGGGGAGGGAACTATGGCTACACCTTC.

The V call is TRBV6-1, the J call TRBJ2-5, with 8 positions matching TRBD2. J was trimmed by 2 bases and V by 2 bases; bases with no gene match: 1. Germline CDR1 reads MNHNS; CDR2 reads SASEGT. The CDR3 is 14 amino acids. CDR3 sequence: CASSERGGQETQYF. The CDR3 bases are TGTGCCAGCAGTGAACGCGGGGGGCAAGAGACCCAGTACTTC.

The rearrangement joins TRBV7-8 to TRBJ2-7; no clear D. This CDR3 region has 13 residues. The germline V gene encodes CDR1 SGHVS and CDR2 FQNEAQ. Trimming pared 1 base from V and 5 bases from J, leaving 9 bases between. The CDR3 DNA sequence: TGTGCCAGCAGCTTAGACGGTATCCACGAGCAGTACTTC. Protein: CASSLDGIHEQYF.

The chain recombines TRBV2 with TRBJ1-4, with a tentative D call TRBD1 (6 bases). Germline assignment: CDR1 SNHLY and CDR2 FYNNEI. The CDR3 extends over 15 amino acids. V lost 6 bases, J lost 4 bases, and 15 bases lay in between. CDR3 bases: TGTGCCAGCAGGCTTGGGACAACCAGTAATGAAAAACTGTTTTTT. Protein product: CASRLGTTSNEKLFF.

This chain joins TRBV5-1 and TRBJ1-2; 9 nucleotides line up with TRBD1. This CDR3 comprises 13 residues. V was clipped by 2 bases and J by 8 bases; unmatched bases: 4. The V gene's germline CDR1 is SGHRS and CDR2 YFSETQ. The CDR3 nucleotides read TGCGCCAGCAGCTTTGGGACAGGGAACGGCTACACCTTC. It translates to CASSFGTGNGYTF.

This clone was observed a single time. This chain links TRBV2 with TRBJ2-7, with TRBD1 identical over 7 bases. This CDR3 spans 13 amino acids. The germline V gene has CDR1 SNHLY and CDR2 FYNNEI. J gave up 3 bases and V 4 bases, and 3 bases lay outside the gene matches. This chain's CDR3 is CASSADRNYEQYF. As DNA, the CDR3 is TGTGCCAGCAGTGCGGACAGGAACTACGAGCAGTACTTC.

The chain recombines TRBV10-3 with TRBJ2-6; a possible D gene is TRBD1 (6 bases). This CDR3 has 16 amino acids. The germline gives CDR1 ENHRY, CDR2 SYGVKD. Trimming stripped 4 bases from V and 1 base from J, with 11 bases between. The CDR3 is CAISARGQSGANVLTF. For the CDR3, the DNA is TGTGCCATCAGTGCACGTGGACAGTCTGGGGCCAACGTCCTGACTTTC.